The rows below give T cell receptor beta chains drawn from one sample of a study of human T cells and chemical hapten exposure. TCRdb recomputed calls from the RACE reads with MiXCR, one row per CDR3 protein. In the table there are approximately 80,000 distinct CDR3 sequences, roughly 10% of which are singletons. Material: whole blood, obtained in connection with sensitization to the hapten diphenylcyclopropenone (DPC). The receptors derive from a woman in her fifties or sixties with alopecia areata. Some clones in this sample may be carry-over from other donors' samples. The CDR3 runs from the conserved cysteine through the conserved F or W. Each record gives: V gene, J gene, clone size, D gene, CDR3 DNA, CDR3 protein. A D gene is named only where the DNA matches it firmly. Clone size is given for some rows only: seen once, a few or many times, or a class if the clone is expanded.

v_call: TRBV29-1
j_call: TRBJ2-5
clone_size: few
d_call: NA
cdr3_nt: TGCAGCGTTGACGGGCAGGGGTTAGAGACCCAGTACTTC
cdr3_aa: CSVDGQGLETQYF

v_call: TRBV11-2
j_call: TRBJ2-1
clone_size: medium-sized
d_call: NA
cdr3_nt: TGTGCCAGCAGATCGATACGGAGGGCCCCCTACAATGAGCAGTTCTTC
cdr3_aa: CASRSIRRAPYNEQFF

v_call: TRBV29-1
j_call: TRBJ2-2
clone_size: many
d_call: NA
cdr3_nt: TGCAGCGTTGTACGTCTAGCCCCCGGGGAGCTGTTTTTT
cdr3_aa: CSVVRLAPGELFF

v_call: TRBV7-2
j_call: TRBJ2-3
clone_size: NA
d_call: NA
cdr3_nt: TGTGCCAGCAGCGGAGACGGTGGGAGAGCGGCAGATACGCAGTATTTT
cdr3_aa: CASSGDGGRAADTQYF

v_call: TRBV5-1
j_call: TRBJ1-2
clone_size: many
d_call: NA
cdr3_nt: TGCGCCAGCAGCTTGGCCCGGGGGTCCTATGGCTACACCTTC
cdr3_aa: CASSLARGSYGYTF

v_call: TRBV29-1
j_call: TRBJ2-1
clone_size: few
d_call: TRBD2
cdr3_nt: TGCAGCGTTGAAGGACTAGCGAGACTTCAGTTCTTC
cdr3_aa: CSVEGLARLQFF

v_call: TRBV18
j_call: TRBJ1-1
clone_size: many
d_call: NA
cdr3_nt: TGTGCCAGCTCACCACCCGGGATGAACACTGAAGCTTTCTTT
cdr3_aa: CASSPPGMNTEAFF

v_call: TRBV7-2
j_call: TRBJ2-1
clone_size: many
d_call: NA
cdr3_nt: TGTGCCAGCAGCTCAGTCCCCAGGGACCCCAATGAGCAGTTCTTC
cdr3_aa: CASSSVPRDPNEQFF

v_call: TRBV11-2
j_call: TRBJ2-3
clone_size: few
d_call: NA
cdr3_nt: TGTGCCAGCAGCAAAACTACTACTAGCACAGATACGCAGTATTTT
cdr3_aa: CASSKTTTSTDTQYF

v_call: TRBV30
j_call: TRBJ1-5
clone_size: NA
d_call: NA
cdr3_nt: TGTGCCTGGAGTCTCAGACAGTCATATCAGCCCCAGCATTTT
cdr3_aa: CAWSLRQSYQPQHF

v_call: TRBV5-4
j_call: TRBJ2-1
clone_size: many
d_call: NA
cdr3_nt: TGTGCCAGCAGCTTGTCCGGGGAAGTGCAGAATGAGCAGTTCTTC
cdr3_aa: CASSLSGEVQNEQFF

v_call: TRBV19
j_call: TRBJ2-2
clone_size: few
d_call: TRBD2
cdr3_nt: TGTGCCAGTAGCCGACTAGCGGGGTTCACCGGGGAGCTGTTTTTT
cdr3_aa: CASSRLAGFTGELFF

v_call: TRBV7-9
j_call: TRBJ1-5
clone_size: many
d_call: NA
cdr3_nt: TGTGCCAGCAGCTTAATGGGTAGCAATCAGCCCCAGCATTTT
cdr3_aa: CASSLMGSNQPQHF

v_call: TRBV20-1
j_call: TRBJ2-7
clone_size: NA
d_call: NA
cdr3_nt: TGCAGTGCTAGGTTTGACAGGACCCCCTACGAGCAGTACTTC
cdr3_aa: CSARFDRTPYEQYF

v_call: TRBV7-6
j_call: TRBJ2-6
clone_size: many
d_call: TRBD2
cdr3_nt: TGTGCCAGCAGCGCCGGACTAGCGGGAGACGCCGGGGCTGGGGCCAACGTCCTGACTTTC
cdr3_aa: CASSAGLAGDAGAGANVLTF

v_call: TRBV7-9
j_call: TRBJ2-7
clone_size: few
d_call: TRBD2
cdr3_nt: TGTGCCAGCAGCGCAGGACTAGCGGGAGAGGAACAGTACTTC
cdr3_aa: CASSAGLAGEEQYF

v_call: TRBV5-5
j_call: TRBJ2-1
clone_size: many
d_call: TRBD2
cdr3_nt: TGTGCCAGCAGCTCTCAACTAGCGGGAGGGCGAAATGAGCAGTTCTTC
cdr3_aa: CASSSQLAGGRNEQFF

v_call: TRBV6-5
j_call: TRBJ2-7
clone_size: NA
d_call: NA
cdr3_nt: TGTGCCAGCAGTAAAGACGGGGGGCACGAGCAGTACTTC
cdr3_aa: CASSKDGGHEQYF

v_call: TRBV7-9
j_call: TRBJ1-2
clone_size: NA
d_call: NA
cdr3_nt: TGTGCCAGCAGCTCGACAGTCCTGAATGGCTACACCTTC
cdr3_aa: CASSSTVLNGYTF

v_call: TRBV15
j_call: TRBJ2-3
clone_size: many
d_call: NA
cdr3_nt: TGTGCCACCAGCAAATTGGATACAGGGCACACAGATACGCAGTATTTT
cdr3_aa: CATSKLDTGHTDTQYF

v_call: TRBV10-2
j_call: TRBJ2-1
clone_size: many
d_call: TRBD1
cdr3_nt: TGCGCCAGCAGTGGCGGACAGGGGTCGGGGGACAATGAGCAGTTCTTC
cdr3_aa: CASSGGQGSGDNEQFF

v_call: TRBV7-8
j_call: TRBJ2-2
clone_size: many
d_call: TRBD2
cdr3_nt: TGTGCCAGCAGCATACGGACTAGCGGGACCGGGGAGCTGTTTTTT
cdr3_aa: CASSIRTSGTGELFF

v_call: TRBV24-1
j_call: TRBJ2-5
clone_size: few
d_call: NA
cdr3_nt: TGTGCCACCAAGGGGAAGGAGACCCAGTACTTC
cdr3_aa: CATKGKETQYF

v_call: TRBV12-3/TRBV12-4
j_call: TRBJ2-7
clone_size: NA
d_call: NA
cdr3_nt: TGTGCCAGCAGGATGGCGGGGACCGGGAGTGAGCAGTACTTC
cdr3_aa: CASRMAGTGSEQYF

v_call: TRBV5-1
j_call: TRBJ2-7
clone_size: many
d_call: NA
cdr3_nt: TGCGCCAGCAGCTACCTGGCGGGGCACTCCTACGAGCAGTACTTC
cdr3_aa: CASSYLAGHSYEQYF

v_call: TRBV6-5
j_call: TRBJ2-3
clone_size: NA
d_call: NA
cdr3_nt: TGTGCCAGTCGGGGCAGCCCAGATACGCAGTATTTT
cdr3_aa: CASRGSPDTQYF

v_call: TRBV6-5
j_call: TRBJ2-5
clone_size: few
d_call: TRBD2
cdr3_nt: TGTGCCAGCAGTTACTCTCTAGCGGGGGGGGAGACCCAGTACTTC
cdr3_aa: CASSYSLAGGETQYF

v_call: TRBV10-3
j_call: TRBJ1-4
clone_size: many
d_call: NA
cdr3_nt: TGTGCCATCAGCGTCGCAACTAATGAAAAACTGTTTTTT
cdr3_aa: CAISVATNEKLFF

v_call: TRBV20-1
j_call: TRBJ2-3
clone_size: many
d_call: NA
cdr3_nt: TGCAGTGCGGCCCCGGTCCAGGGCGGAGATACGCAGTATTTT
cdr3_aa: CSAAPVQGGDTQYF

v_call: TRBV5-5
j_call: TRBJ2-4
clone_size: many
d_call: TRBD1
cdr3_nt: TGTGCCAGCAGCCCGGGACAGCTAGCCAAAAACATTCAGTACTTC
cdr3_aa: CASSPGQLAKNIQYF

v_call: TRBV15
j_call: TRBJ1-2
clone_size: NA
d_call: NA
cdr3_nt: TGTGCCACCAGCAGAGAGGGGGGACTTCAGGGCGGCTACACCTTC
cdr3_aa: CATSREGGLQGGYTF

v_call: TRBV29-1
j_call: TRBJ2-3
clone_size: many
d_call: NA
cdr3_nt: TGCAGCGTATCACCGCGGCGACACACAGATACGCAGTATTTT
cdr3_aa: CSVSPRRHTDTQYF

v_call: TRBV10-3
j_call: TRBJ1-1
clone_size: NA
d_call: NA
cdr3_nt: TGTGCCATCAGTGAGAAATTCGACACTGAAGCTTTCTTT
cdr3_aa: CAISEKFDTEAFF

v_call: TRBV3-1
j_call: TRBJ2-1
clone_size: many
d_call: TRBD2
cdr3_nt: TGTGCCAGCAGCCAAGGACTAGCGGGAATTGAGCAGTTCTTC
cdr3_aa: CASSQGLAGIEQFF

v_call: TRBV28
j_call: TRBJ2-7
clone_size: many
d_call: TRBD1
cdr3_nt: TGTGCCAGCATGGTTCCGGGACAGGGAAGTTCCTACGAGCAGTACTTC
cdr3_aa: CASMVPGQGSSYEQYF

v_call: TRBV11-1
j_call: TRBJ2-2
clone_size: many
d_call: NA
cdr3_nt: TGTGCCAGCAGTTTTACAGGGTCCACCGGGGAGCTGTTTTTT
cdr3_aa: CASSFTGSTGELFF

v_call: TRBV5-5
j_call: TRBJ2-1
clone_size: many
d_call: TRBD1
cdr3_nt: TGTGCCAGCAGCGTACAGGGGGCGAGCTACAATGAGCAGTTCTTC
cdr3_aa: CASSVQGASYNEQFF

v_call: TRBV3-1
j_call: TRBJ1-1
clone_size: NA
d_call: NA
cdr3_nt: TGTGCCAGCAGCCAAGGACACCTTACTGAAGCTTTCTTT
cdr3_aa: CASSQGHLTEAFF

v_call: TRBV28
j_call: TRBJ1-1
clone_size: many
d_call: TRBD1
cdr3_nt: TGTGCCAGCAGTGTGACAGGGGATAAGAACACTGAAGCTTTCTTT
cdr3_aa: CASSVTGDKNTEAFF

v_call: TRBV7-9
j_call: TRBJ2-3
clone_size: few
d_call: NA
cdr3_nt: TGTGCCAGCAGCTTAGTACGTGGACAAGAGGATACGCAGTATTTT
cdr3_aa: CASSLVRGQEDTQYF

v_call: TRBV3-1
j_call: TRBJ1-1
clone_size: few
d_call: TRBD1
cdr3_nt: TGTGCCAGCAGCCAAGGGGACAGGGGTTACGCTTTCTTT
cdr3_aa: CASSQGDRGYAFF

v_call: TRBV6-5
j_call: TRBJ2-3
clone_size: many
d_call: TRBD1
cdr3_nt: TGTGCCAGCAGTTACTCGAATCGTCGGGACAGGGGATCAGATACGCAGTATTTT
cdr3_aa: CASSYSNRRDRGSDTQYF

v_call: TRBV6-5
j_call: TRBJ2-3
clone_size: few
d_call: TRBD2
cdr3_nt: TGTGCCAGCAGTTACTCGACTAGCGGGATCTCATATACGCAGTATTTT
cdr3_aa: CASSYSTSGISYTQYF

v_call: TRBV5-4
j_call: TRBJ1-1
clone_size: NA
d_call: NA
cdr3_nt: TGTGCCAGCAGTCGTGCCACTGAAGCTTTCTTT
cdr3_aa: CASSRATEAFF

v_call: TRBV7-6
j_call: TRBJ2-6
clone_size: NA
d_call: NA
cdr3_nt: TGTGCCAGCAGCCCGAGAGGGGACGGGGAAACTGGGGCCAACGTCCTGACTTTC
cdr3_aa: CASSPRGDGETGANVLTF

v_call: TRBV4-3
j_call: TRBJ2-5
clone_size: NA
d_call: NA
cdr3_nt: TGCGCCAGCAGCCAGGATACAGGAAAAGAGACCCAGTACTTC
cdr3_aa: CASSQDTGKETQYF

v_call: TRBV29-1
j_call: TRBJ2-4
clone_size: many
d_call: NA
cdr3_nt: TGCAGCGTTGAGAAGCCTACAGGGCTAGCCAAAAACATTCAGTACTTC
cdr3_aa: CSVEKPTGLAKNIQYF

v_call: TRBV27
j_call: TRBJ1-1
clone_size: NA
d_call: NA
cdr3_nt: TGTGCCAGCAGTTTATCGGGACTGAACACTGAAGCTTTCTTT
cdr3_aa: CASSLSGLNTEAFF

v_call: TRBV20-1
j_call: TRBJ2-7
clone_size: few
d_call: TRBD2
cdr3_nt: TGCAGTGCCCCGGGACTAGCGGGAGTCGGCGAGCAGTACTTC
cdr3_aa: CSAPGLAGVGEQYF

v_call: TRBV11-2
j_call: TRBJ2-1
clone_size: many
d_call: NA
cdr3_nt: TGTGCCAGCAGCTTAACCTTCCAAATACCCAATGAGCAGTTCTTC
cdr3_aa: CASSLTFQIPNEQFF

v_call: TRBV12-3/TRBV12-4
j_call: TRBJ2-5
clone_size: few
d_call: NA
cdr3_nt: TGTGCCAGCAGCCCCGGTGTTGCAGGGACCCAGTACTTC
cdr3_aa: CASSPGVAGTQYF

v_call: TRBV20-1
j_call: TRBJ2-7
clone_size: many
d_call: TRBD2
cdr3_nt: TGCAGTGCTCCCCCCGATAGCGGGGCTGACTACGAGCAGTACTTC
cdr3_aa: CSAPPDSGADYEQYF

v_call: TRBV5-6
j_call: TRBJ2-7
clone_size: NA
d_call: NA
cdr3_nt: TGTGCCAGCAGCTCGATAGGTCGGGTTTCTCTCTACGAGCAGTACTTC
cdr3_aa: CASSSIGRVSLYEQYF

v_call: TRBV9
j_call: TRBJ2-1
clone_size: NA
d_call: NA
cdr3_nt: TGTGCCAGCAGCGTAGGGAGGTCCGAATACAATGAGCAGTTCTTC
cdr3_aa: CASSVGRSEYNEQFF